This TCR beta chain was observed in a study of blood T cells in healthy people across ages. A second about 7 to 12 cycle PCR used barcoded and J-beta primers. Each single sample gave us at least 2.5 million CDR3-containing paired-end reads. TCRdb re-analysed the 5' RACE reads in MiXCR, keeping a single row per CDR3 protein. This table has 1.8 million or so distinct CDR3 sequences, about two fifths appearing once. Per sample, a minimum of 6 million PBMCs were isolated. Total RNA, at least 5 micrograms per sample, was extracted from PBMCs. Germline V lookup: CDR1 MGHRA, CDR2 YSYEKL. Trimming removed 0 bases from V and 2 bases from J, with 7 bases in between. This CDR3 is built from 14 residues.

The sequencing input was blood. The clonotype originates from a human donor in good health. V and J are TRBV4-1 and TRBJ2-5; D unresolved. CDR3: CASSQDQAQETQYF. CDR3 in DNA: TGCGCCAGCAGCCAAGACCAGGCTCAAGAGACCCAGTACTTC.